The T cell receptor beta chain under discussion was sequenced for a study of blood T cell repertoires in COVID-19. Study overall: The United States, Italy and Spain provided the acute and convalescent COVID-19 samples. Sources were T cells, B-cell-depleted T cells, or PBMCs; the material itself was cDNA or gDNA.

In the original processing: Nucleated cell counts were estimated from reference gene primer amplification. The data were produced by immunoSEQ multiplex PCR, yet TCRdb's version contains in-frame clones alone and is incomplete. V, J and clone size reflect that table, while D and trimming were determined from the DNA. The sample has 250,000 or so clones; 70% to 90% are singletons. This clonotype originated in a man older than 75 with acute or convalescent COVID-19. The sequencing input was peripheral blood.

DNA of the CDR3: TGTGCCAGCCGGGCGGGAGCCGGGGAGCTGTTTTTT. Encoded protein: CASRAGAGELFF. The gene calls are TRBV7-2 and TRBJ2-2; 7 bases align to TRBD2. The trim removed 8 bases at V and 6 bases at J, leaving 3 bases unmatched. From germline, CDR1 is SGHTA and CDR2 FQGNSA. CDR3 length equals 12 residues.